The 30 T cell receptor beta chains given below trace back to one sample, sequenced in a study of post-analysis software for immune sequencing data. Study results and limitations: In patients, about 5 TRBV segments were more frequent than in controls, with TRBV5-6, TRBV5-1 and TRBV20-1 among them.

Sequencing libraries made from TCR beta cDNA carried unique molecular identifiers. TCRdb reanalysed the PCR reads using MiXCR and keeps one entry per CDR3 protein. The data show a few hundred thousand distinct CDR3 sequences, with less than 40% seen just once and approximately 7.1% held by the top ten. These receptors have no known antigen. The specimen sequenced was blood. These receptors came from a girl aged 2-15 years with multiple sclerosis.

V usage is TRBV6-2 or TRBV6-3 and J usage is TRBJ2-1; the D is unclear. Germline values: CDR1 MNHEY, CDR2 SVGEGT. The CDR3 is 14 residues long. V shed 6 bases and J shed 0 bases, with 9 bases lying between them. The CDR3 sequence: CASRVISSYNEQFF. The CDR3 nucleotides read TGTGCCAGCAGAGTAATAAGCTCCTACAATGAGCAGTTCTTC.

This chain joins TRBV3-1 and TRBJ2-5; D uncertain. CDR1 LGHDT and CDR2 YNNKEL come from the germline V gene (reference sequence). The ends were cut back, 1 base at V and 3 bases at J, with 9 bases in the middle. The CDR3 runs 14 residues. This chain's CDR3 is CASSQGYSKETQYF. The DNA for the CDR3 is TGTGCCAGCAGCCAAGGATACTCTAAAGAGACCCAGTACTTC.

This clonotype appeared once. This sequence joins TRBV7-2 and TRBJ2-5; TRBD2 agrees at 8 bases. The germline V gene has CDR1 SGHTA and CDR2 FQGNSA. V was pared by 5 bases and J by 11 bases, with 13 bases of the junction left unmatched. This CDR3 spans 14 amino acids. This chain's CDR3 is CASSTGTSGKEQYF. In DNA, the CDR3 is TGTGCCAGCAGCACTGGGACTAGTGGGAAAGAGCAGTACTTC.

The chain uses TRBV29-1 and TRBJ1-2; D is unclear. The CDR3 runs to 10 residues. V was cut by 4 bases and J by 8 bases, with 8 bases left in between. In germline, CDR1 is SQVTM, CDR2 ANQGSEA. The CDR3 region is CSVGGYGYTF. The CDR3 nucleotides are TGCAGCGTTGGGGGTTACGGCTACACCTTC. Drawing the rest from reference TRBV29-1 and TRBJ1-2, the complete variable domain is SAVISQKPSRDICQRGTSLTIQCQVDSQVTMMFWYRQQPGQSLTLIATANQGSEATYESGFVIDKFPISRPNLTFSTLTVSNMSPEDSSIYLCSVGGYGYTFGSGTRLTVV.

V gene TRBV3-1 combines with J gene TRBJ1-6; perhaps TRBD1 as D (5 bases). Trimming stripped 5 bases from V and 6 bases from J, with 14 bases between. Germline values: CDR1 LGHDT, CDR2 YNNKEL (reference sequence). The CDR3 is made up of 15 amino acids. CDR3 sequence reads: CASSAGERGNSPLHF. The CDR3 DNA follows: TGTGCCAGCAGCGCCGGAGAGAGGGGTAATTCACCCCTCCACTTT.

This chain uses TRBV20-1 with TRBJ2-7, with no clear D. Judging by the DNA end, TRBJ2-5 fits better; the J call may be wrong. This CDR3 region has 14 residues. Germline V lookup: CDR1 DFQATT, CDR2 SNEGSKA (reference sequence). In DNA, the CDR3 is TGCAGTGCTAGAATGCCGGGCACGGAAGAGACCCAGTACTTC. Amino acids: CSARMPGTEETQYF.

The table lists this clonotype with a count of one. The chain has TRBV5-1 and TRBJ2-7; no firm D call. Trimming stripped 2 bases from V and 3 bases from J, with 15 bases between. The CDR3 is 15 amino acids. Germline CDR1 reads SGHRS; CDR2 reads YFSETQ. The CDR3 DNA sequence: TGCGCCAGCAGCTTCGGTACCAAGAAGGGCTACGAGCAGTACTTC. It is translated as CASSFGTKKGYEQYF.

This clonotype has only a few counts. The rearrangement joins TRBV7-9 to TRBJ2-3; 7 nucleotides agree with TRBD1. The CDR3 has 15 amino acids. Germline CDR1 SEHNR, CDR2 FQNEAQ (reference sequence). V shed 4 bases and J 5 bases; nucleotides not matched to a gene: 9. The CDR3 coding sequence is TGTGCCAGCAGCTCCACGACAGGGTACGGAGATACGCAGTATTTT. Protein sequence: CASSSTTGYGDTQYF.

The V call is TRBV29-1, the J call TRBJ1-2; D not certain. V lost 2 bases and J lost 0, with 10 bases in between. The CDR3 extends over 14 amino acids. Looked up from germline, CDR1 is SQVTM and CDR2 is ANQGSEA. CDR3 sequence reads: CSVESSSSNYGYTF. The CDR3, as DNA: TGCAGCGTTGAAAGTAGCAGTTCTAACTATGGCTACACCTTC.

This clonotype occurred a few times. This chain links TRBV18 with TRBJ2-5; no reliable D call. This CDR3 contains 16 residues. Germline-derived CDR1 and CDR2 are KGHSH and LQKENI. Between the trimmed V and J ends, which lost 3 bases and 7 bases, there was a span of 21 bases. The CDR3 sequence: CASSPIHRGPATTQYF. CDR3 DNA sequence: TGTGCCAGCTCACCTATTCACCGAGGCCCGGCTACGACCCAGTACTTC.

The chain is built from TRBV27 and TRBJ1-1, with D perhaps matching TRBD1 (5 bases). The CDR3 totals 13 residues. Germline V CDR1 and CDR2: MNHEY, SMNVEV (reference sequence). Deletions cut 6 bases from V and 2 bases from J, with 10 bases between. The CDR3 coding sequence is TGTGCCAGCAGGTTCCAGGGAAACACTGAAGCTTTCTTT. It codes for CASRFQGNTEAFF.

This clonotype was counted a single time. This sequence joins TRBV5-4 and TRBJ1-1; D perhaps matches TRBD1 (6 bases). The V end lost 4 bases, the J end lost 6 bases, and 19 bases lay between the germline ends. The germline CDR1 and CDR2 sequences are SGHNT and YYREEE (reference sequence). CDR3 length equals 15 residues. The CDR3 here is CASSLAGAGCAEAFF. The DNA for the CDR3 is TGTGCCAGCAGCCTAGCGGGGGCAGGGTGTGCTGAAGCTTTCTTT.

This rearrangement joins TRBV10-3 to TRBJ2-1; 9 bases are shared with TRBD2. Germline CDR1 and CDR2: ENHRY and SYGVKD. V dropped 11 bases and J dropped 0; count of bases not matched to a gene: 5. The CDR3 consists of 14 residues. CDR3 sequence reads: CASLAGSSYNEQFF. For the CDR3, the DNA is TGTGCCTCTCTAGCGGGGAGCTCCTACAATGAGCAGTTCTTC.

This chain uses TRBV5-1 with TRBJ2-1, with TRBD1 matching 8 bases. Germline CDR1 reads SGHRS; CDR2 reads YFSETQ. V lost 2 bases and J lost 5; bases outside the gene matches: 6. The CDR3 has 15 residues. CDR3 in DNA: TGCGCCAGCAGCTTCCGGGACAGGAGGCACAATGAGCAGTTCTTC. It encodes CASSFRDRRHNEQFF.

This clonotype appeared a few times. The chain recombines TRBV12-3 or TRBV12-4 with TRBJ2-1, with TRBD2 matching 10 bases. With V trimmed by 6 bases and J by 4 bases, 6 bases remained unmatched. This CDR3 is built from 15 residues. CDR3 residues: CASRATSGAYNEQFF. Written as DNA, the CDR3 is TGTGCCAGCAGAGCTACTAGCGGGGCATACAATGAGCAGTTCTTC.

This chain joins TRBV5-1 and TRBJ1-5; 9 positions agree with TRBD1. The CDR3 has 15 residues. Germline V gives CDR1 SGHRS, CDR2 YFSETQ. With V trimmed by 1 base and J by 6 bases, 5 bases remained unmatched. The CDR3 region has the DNA TGCGCCAGCAGCTTGACGGGACAGGGCACTCAGCCCCAGCATTTT. Protein: CASSLTGQGTQPQHF. The full variable domain, with the rest looked up from reference TRBV5-1 and TRBJ1-5, is KAGVTQTPRYLIKTRGQQVTLSCSPISGHRSVSWYQQTPGQGLQFLFEYFSETQRNKGNFPGRFSGRQFSNSRSEMNVSTLELGDSALYLCASSLTGQGTQPQHFGDGTRLSIL.

The CDR3 DNA reads as TGTGCCAGCAGCATCGGGGCTTCCTACGAGCAGTACTTC. Translating it yields CASSIGASYEQYF. The rearrangement joins TRBV5-8 to TRBJ2-7; the D gene could be TRBD1 or TRBD2 (5 bases each). Trimming left V 4 bases short and J 1 base short, with 9 bases between. The CDR3 covers 13 residues. Germline values: CDR1 SGHTS, CDR2 YDEGEE.

This clonotype was counted between two and nine times. The V call is TRBV11-2, the J call TRBJ2-6; no clear D gene. V dropped 0 bases and J dropped 0 bases, with 3 bases sitting between them. Per the germline V gene, CDR1 is SGHAT and CDR2 is FQNNGV. CDR3 size: 15 residues. The CDR3 loop reads CASSLDVSGANVLTF. CDR3 coding DNA: TGTGCCAGCAGCTTAGACGTCTCTGGGGCCAACGTCCTGACTTTC.

In this sample, this clonotype turned up a few times. The V call is TRBV28, the J call TRBJ2-7; D may be TRBD2 (6 bases). CDR1 is MDHEN, CDR2 SYDVKM, per germline. The CDR3 covers 15 residues. The V end lost 5 bases, the J end lost 0 bases, and 14 bases lay between the germline ends. The CDR3 here is CASSRTTLSSYEQYF. The CDR3 DNA follows: TGTGCCAGCAGTCGGACTACTCTGAGCTCCTACGAGCAGTACTTC.

This clonotype turned up a few times. J is TRBJ1-5 and V is TRBV4-1; D uncertain. CDR1 is MGHRA and CDR2 is YSYEKL in the germline V gene. The CDR3 runs to 13 residues. V dropped 4 bases and J dropped 5 bases, with 9 bases sitting between them. The CDR3 spells CASSPQMDQPQHF. The CDR3 DNA sequence: TGCGCCAGCAGCCCTCAAATGGATCAGCCCCAGCATTTT.

This clonotype showed up just once. The chain uses TRBV28 and TRBJ1-1; D gene uncertain. Trimming cost V 3 bases and J 5 bases, with 7 bases left between them. Germline loops: CDR1 MDHEN, CDR2 SYDVKM. CDR3 length: 12 residues. CDR3 sequence: CASSFSATEAFF. CDR3 DNA sequence: TGTGCCAGCAGTTTTTCGGCGACTGAAGCTTTCTTT.

The rearrangement uses TRBV4-1 and TRBJ2-1; D is perhaps TRBD2 (5 bases). Germline V gives CDR1 MGHRA, CDR2 YSYEKL. Deletions cut 0 bases from V and 11 bases from J, with 5 bases between. This CDR3 is built from 11 residues. CDR3 in DNA: TGCGCCAGCAGCCAAGACGGGAAGCAGTTCTTC. Encoded protein: CASSQDGKQFF.

This clonotype was detected ten times or more. At one end the junction does not follow the germline gene, possibly because of a read error. The V and J genes are TRBV7-7 and TRBJ2-6; 9 bases align to TRBD1. Germline assignment: CDR1 SSHAT and CDR2 FNYEAQ (reference sequence). The CDR3 is 18 amino acids. The CDR3 DNA reads TGTGCTAGCAGCCGGACAGGGGCCCCACTCTCTGGGGCCAACGTCCTGACTTTC. Its protein is CASSRTGAPLSGANVLTF.

This clonotype was recorded only once. The chain carries TRBV7-8 and TRBJ1-1; a weak D match, TRBD1 (6 bases). The CDR3 contains 15 residues. V lost 3 bases, J lost 4 bases, and 15 bases lay in between. CDR1 is SGHVS and CDR2 is FQNEAQ in the germline V gene. CDR3 DNA sequence: TGTGCCAGCAGCTTCAGGGGAGAGGGTTTCACTGAAGCTTTCTTT. As protein: CASSFRGEGFTEAFF.

A word on this clonotype: One end of the junction is discordant with germline, which a read error may explain. This chain uses TRBV7-9 with TRBJ2-1; possible D gene TRBD1, 5 bases. This CDR3 is 16 amino acids long. Germline loops: CDR1 SEHNR, CDR2 FQNEAQ (reference sequence). The CDR3 DNA reads TGTTCCAGCAGCTTAACAGGATCCAGCTCCTACAATGAGCAGTTCTTC. Its protein product is CSSSLTGSSSYNEQFF.

As concerns this clonotype: The junction does not match germline at one end; this may be a read error. V usage is TRBV28 and J usage is TRBJ2-3; a possible D gene is TRBD2 (5 bases). The CDR3 is 17 residues long. From germline, CDR1 is MDHEN and CDR2 SYDVKM. The CDR3 here is CAGSPLSRTGSPDTQYF. The CDR3 DNA reads TGTGCCGGCAGCCCCCTGTCCCGGACTGGGTCTCCCGATACGCAGTATTTT.

This clonotype was counted only a few times. The J gene is TRBJ2-5, the V gene TRBV27; TRBD1 aligns across 10 bases. J gave up 3 bases and V 5 bases, and 6 bases lay outside the gene matches. The CDR3 is made up of 15 amino acids. Germline-derived CDR1 and CDR2 are MNHEY and SMNVEV (reference sequence). The CDR3 DNA follows: TGTGCCAGCAGTCTAGGGACAGGGGAGAAAGAGACCCAGTACTTC. It is translated as CASSLGTGEKETQYF.

This clonotype was observed a few times. The chain recombines TRBV4-2 with TRBJ2-1; possible D gene TRBD2, 6 bases. The CDR3 has 17 amino acids. V dropped 0 bases and J dropped 8 bases, with 20 bases sitting between them. Germline values: CDR1 LGHNA, CDR2 YNFKEQ. CDR3 coding DNA: TGTGCCAGCAGCCAAGATAAGAGGCGGGAAATTGGCCATGAGCAGTTCTTC. Its translation: CASSQDKRREIGHEQFF.

This chain uses TRBV12-3 or TRBV12-4 with TRBJ1-5; D is possibly TRBD1 (6 bases). The CDR3 runs to 13 residues. Trimming pared 4 bases from V and 6 bases from J, leaving 10 bases between. As DNA, the CDR3 is TGTGCCAGCAGTTCGACGGACAGTCAGCCCCAGCATTTT. Protein product: CASSSTDSQPQHF.

The chain is built from TRBV5-1 and TRBJ2-3, with 7 bases lining up with TRBD2. The CDR3 has 14 amino acids. Germline trimming cut 1 base from V and 11 bases from J; bases unmatched to any gene: 10. CDR1 and CDR2 (germline): SGHRS, YFSETQ. This CDR3 reads CASSLRLADNEQYF. In nucleotides, the CDR3 is TGCGCCAGCAGCTTGAGGCTAGCGGACAATGAGCAGTATTTT.